These 27 T cell receptor beta chains originate from one sample sequenced in a study of CD8 T cells in ankylosing spondylitis. TCRdb re-derived calls from the 5' RACE reads in MiXCR, one entry per CDR3 protein. The table records around 230,000 distinct CDR3 sequences, approximately 7.6% of them present only once. Sequencing was performed on blood, either unsorted or a sorted T cell fraction (not recorded which). These receptors came from a female donor with ankylosing spondylitis or in good health (not recorded which).

Ten or more counts support this clonotype. The V call is TRBV11-2, the J call TRBJ1-5, with D perhaps matching TRBD1 (5 bases). Germline V CDR1 and CDR2: SGHAT, FQNNGV. The CDR3 runs to 13 residues. V lost 4 bases, J lost 4 bases, and 8 bases lay in between. The CDR3 is CASSSRDNQPQHF. DNA for the CDR3: TGTGCCAGCAGCTCCAGGGATAATCAGCCCCAGCATTTT.

This clonotype has ten or more counts. The chain couples TRBV20-1 to TRBJ2-2, with 7 nucleotides matching TRBD2. CDR3 size: 15 residues. CDR1 and CDR2 (germline): DFQATT, SNEGSKA (reference sequence). V lost 6 bases to trimming and J lost 0 bases; unmatched junction nucleotides: 7. CDR3 amino acids: CSATVLATNTGELFF. The CDR3 nucleotides read TGCAGTGCAACGGTACTAGCGACGAACACCGGGGAGCTGTTTTTT.

This clonotype was counted ten times or more. V usage is TRBV6-2 or TRBV6-3 and J usage is TRBJ1-1; perhaps TRBD1 as D (6 bases). The V end lost 10 bases, the J end lost 4 bases, and 10 bases lay between the germline ends. CDR1 is MNHEY, CDR2 SVGEGT, per germline. The CDR3 sequence is 11 residues long. The DNA of the CDR3 is TGTGCCACCTGGGGGGCCACTGAAGCTTTCTTT. Translating gives CATWGATEAFF.

Ten or more counts support this clonotype. The V call is TRBV6-2 or TRBV6-3, the J call TRBJ2-1; the D is unclear. The V gene lost 6 bases and the J gene lost 10 bases, with 10 bases spanning the gap. This CDR3 comprises 11 residues. Germline assignment: CDR1 MNHEY and CDR2 SVGEGT. The CDR3 DNA follows: TGTGCCAGCAGCCCGAGAACCGAGCAGTTCTTC. Its protein product is CASSPRTEQFF.

At least ten counts were recorded for this clonotype. The V call is TRBV20-1, the J call TRBJ2-5; the match to TRBD1 covers 8 bases. CDR1 is DFQATT, CDR2 SNEGSKA, per germline (reference sequence). The CDR3 loop spans 14 amino acids. With V trimmed by 3 bases and J by 4 bases, 7 bases remained unmatched. The CDR3 region is CSASADRVLETQYF. Written as DNA, the CDR3 is TGCAGTGCTAGCGCGGACAGGGTTTTAGAGACCCAGTACTTC.

This clonotype was found a few times. A much larger clone differs from this one at a single base, so this may be a read error. The chain employs TRBV12-3 or TRBV12-4 and TRBJ2-2; D gene uncertain. The CDR3 contains 15 residues. V lost 3 bases to trimming and J lost 7 bases, with 15 bases between them. CDR3 amino acids: CASSFRSSKGGELFF. CDR3 in DNA: TGTGCCAGCAGTTTCCGCTCCTCGAAGGGCGGGGAGCTGTTTTTT.

The table lists this clonotype with many counts. The chain is built from TRBV30 and TRBJ2-2, with 8 bases matching TRBD2. Trimming at V came to 2 bases and at J to 3 bases, leaving 2 bases not matched to a gene. This CDR3 is 14 amino acids long. From germline, CDR1 is GTSNPN and CDR2 SVGIG (reference sequence). The CDR3 sequence is CAWSSGRDTGELFF. DNA for the CDR3: TGTGCCTGGAGTTCCGGGAGGGACACCGGGGAGCTGTTTTTT.

This chain uses TRBV7-2 with TRBJ2-1, with TRBD2 as a possible D gene (6 bases). Looked up from germline, CDR1 is SGHTA and CDR2 is FQGNSA. Trimming removed 3 bases from V and 6 bases from J, with 15 bases in between. The CDR3 spans 15 residues. DNA for the CDR3: TGTGCCAGCAGCTTGCTGACTAGTTCCGGCAATGAGCAGTTCTTC. This sequence encodes CASSLLTSSGNEQFF.

A word on this clonotype: Since a much larger clone is just one base distant, this may be a read error. This chain links TRBV11-2 with TRBJ2-5, with D perhaps TRBD1 (6 bases). In germline, CDR1 is SGHAT, CDR2 FQNNGV. This CDR3 is built from 16 residues. CDR3 in amino acids: CASSVQTGRGREIQYF. CDR3 in DNA: TGTGCCAGCAGCGTCCAAACAGGGAGAGGACGAGAGATCCAGTACTTC.

In this sample, this clonotype turned up many times. The rearrangement links TRBV9 to TRBJ2-3; 7 positions match TRBD2. The CDR3 covers 14 residues. Germline V gives CDR1 SGDLS, CDR2 YYNGEE. With 0 bases clipped from V and 4 bases from J, the junction kept 2 bases outside the gene matches. CDR3 region: CASSVAGGADTQYF. CDR3 DNA: TGTGCCAGCAGCGTAGCGGGAGGTGCAGATACGCAGTATTTT.

The J gene is TRBJ2-1, the V gene TRBV30, with 16 positions matching TRBD2. The CDR3 spans 16 residues. The germline CDR1 and CDR2 sequences are GTSNPN and SVGIG (reference sequence). J gave up 1 base and V 4 bases, and 1 base lay outside the gene matches. CDR3 amino acids: CAWTGLAGGSYNEQFF. CDR3 in DNA: TGTGCCTGGACGGGACTAGCGGGAGGGTCCTACAATGAGCAGTTCTTC.

In the case of this clonotype: This could be a read error, since a much larger clone is one nucleotide away. The rearrangement uses TRBV7-2 and TRBJ1-1; TRBD1 agrees at 7 bases. Germline CDR1 and CDR2: SGHTA and FQGNSA. This CDR3 is 15 amino acids long. CDR3 loop: CASGFTGVQNTEAFF. CDR3 nucleotide sequence: TGTGCCAGCGGCTTTACAGGGGTCCAGAACACTGAAGCTTTCTTT.

The chain employs TRBV29-1 and TRBJ2-5, with D uncertain. The V end lost 0 bases, the J end lost 1 base, and 3 bases lay between the germline ends. Germline V CDR1 and CDR2: SQVTM, ANQGSEA. This CDR3 contains 12 residues. The CDR3 loop reads CSVEDSQETQYF. For the CDR3, the DNA is TGCAGCGTTGAAGACAGCCAAGAGACCCAGTACTTC.

This rearrangement joins TRBV7-2 to TRBJ2-2; TRBD2 matches at 7 bases. From germline, CDR1 is SGHTA and CDR2 FQGNSA. This CDR3 comprises 16 residues. Trimming took 4 bases from V and 4 from J; bases not matched to a gene: 9. The CDR3 protein is CASSSARLAITGELFF. The CDR3 DNA reads TGTGCCAGCAGCTCCGCCCGACTAGCCATCACCGGGGAGCTGTTTTTT.

In this sample, this clonotype turned up many times. The germline gene is not matched at one end of the junction; a read error may be the cause. The V gene is TRBV14, the J gene TRBJ2-4; D uncertain. The germline CDR1 and CDR2 sequences are SGHDN and FVKESK. The CDR3 consists of 13 residues. CDR3 loop: CASSQAPPDIQYF. CDR3 bases: TGTGCCAGCAGTCAAGCCCCCCCAGACATTCAGTACTTC.

This clonotype was found many times. The chain is built from TRBV20-1 and TRBJ2-3; the match to TRBD2 covers 8 bases. In germline, CDR1 is DFQATT, CDR2 SNEGSKA (reference sequence). The CDR3 consists of 15 residues. V trimming: 0 bases; J trimming: 5 bases; junction bases outside the gene matches: 7. Here the CDR3 reads CSARDPAGVVDTQYF. The CDR3 coding sequence is TGCAGTGCTAGAGATCCAGCGGGAGTGGTAGATACGCAGTATTTT.

This clonotype appeared many times. The rearrangement joins TRBV6-2 or TRBV6-3 to TRBJ2-1; 11 bases match TRBD2. Germline-derived CDR1 and CDR2 are MNHEY and SVGEGT. The CDR3 spans 14 residues. Trimming cost V 7 bases and J 4 bases; bases outside gene matches: 3. The CDR3 protein is CASNLAGGYNEQFF. The DNA for the CDR3 is TGTGCCAGCAACCTAGCGGGAGGTTACAATGAGCAGTTCTTC.

The rearrangement joins TRBV20-1 to TRBJ1-4; D gene uncertain. This CDR3 comprises 13 residues. Trimming took off 5 bases at V and 7 bases at J, with 14 bases between the two ends. From germline, CDR1 is DFQATT and CDR2 SNEGSKA (reference sequence). CDR3 DNA sequence: TGCAGTGCTCAACCCAGATGGGGTGAAAAACTGTTTTTT. This gives the protein CSAQPRWGEKLFF.

This clonotype was found many times. The J gene is TRBJ1-5, the V gene TRBV29-1; 8 bases line up with TRBD1. CDR1 is SQVTM, CDR2 ANQGSEA, per germline. V lost 4 bases to trimming and J lost 6 bases; unmatched junction nucleotides: 8. The CDR3 loop spans 14 amino acids. CDR3 sequence reads: CSVGWGGQGQPQHF. Written as DNA, the CDR3 is TGCAGCGTTGGGTGGGGAGGACAGGGTCAGCCCCAGCATTTT.

This rearrangement joins TRBV28 to TRBJ1-1; no definite D call. The CDR3 consists of 12 residues. Germline lookup yields CDR1 MDHEN and CDR2 SYDVKM. Between the trimmed V and J ends, which lost 6 bases and 5 bases, there was a span of 10 bases. CDR3 in amino acids: CASSILRTEAFF. The CDR3 coding sequence is TGTGCCAGCAGCATACTGAGGACTGAAGCTTTCTTT.

This clonotype was counted many times. The J gene is TRBJ1-1, the V gene TRBV7-2, with a tentative D call TRBD1 (6 bases). Trimming cost V 1 base and J 1 base, with 10 bases left between them. This CDR3 has 15 residues. The V gene's germline CDR1 is SGHTA and CDR2 FQGNSA. As DNA, the CDR3 is TGTGCCAGCAGCTTAGGGGGGGCTGGGAACACTGAAGCTTTCTTT. Encoded protein: CASSLGGAGNTEAFF. The full variable domain, with the rest looked up from reference TRBV7-2 and TRBJ1-1, is GAGVSQSPSNKVTEKGKDVELRCDPISGHTALYWYRQSLGQGLEFLIYFQGNSAPDKSGLPSDRFSAERTGGSVSTLTIQRTQQEDSAVYLCASSLGGAGNTEAFFGQGTRLTVV.

This clonotype showed up many times. This chain connects TRBV28 to TRBJ2-1; TRBD2 is a possible D gene (5 bases). The CDR3 is 14 amino acids. Germline V gives CDR1 MDHEN, CDR2 SYDVKM. The V and J ends lost 10 bases and 0 bases respectively, with 13 bases between them. The CDR3 bases are TGTGCCACCCTGGAGCGGTCCTCCTACAATGAGCAGTTCTTC. This gives the protein CATLERSSYNEQFF.

The table lists this clonotype with many counts. V gene TRBV12-3 or TRBV12-4 combines with J gene TRBJ2-3, with 9 bases that match TRBD2. With 2 bases clipped from V and 1 base from J, the junction kept 7 bases outside the gene matches. CDR3 length equals 17 residues. CDR3 bases: TGTGCCAGCAGTTTATGGGCAAGGACTAGCGGCACAGATACGCAGTATTTT. Translated, it gives CASSLWARTSGTDTQYF.

This clonotype was recorded at least ten times. This chain uses TRBV5-1 with TRBJ1-1; 8 bases are shared with TRBD1. Trimming removed 4 bases from V and 3 bases from J; junction bases left unmatched: 8. Germline V gene sequence: CDR1 SGHRS, CDR2 YFSETQ. The CDR3 covers 15 residues. CDR3 nucleotides: TGCGCCAGCAGCGCGACAGGGGTTAGCGACACTGAAGCTTTCTTT. Its protein product is CASSATGVSDTEAFF.

This clonotype occurred many times. V is TRBV9 and J is TRBJ2-1; 12 bases agree with TRBD2. The trim removed 3 bases at V and 10 bases at J, leaving 5 bases unmatched. The CDR3 consists of 14 residues. The germline V gene has CDR1 SGDLS and CDR2 YYNGEE. The CDR3 region has the DNA TGTGCCAGCAGCGGGACTAGCGGGACCCTAGAGCAGTTCTTC. Its translation: CASSGTSGTLEQFF.

The chain employs TRBV5-1 and TRBJ2-5, with no clear D. Trimming took off 2 bases at V and 5 bases at J, with 10 bases between the two ends. This CDR3 region has 13 residues. Germline V CDR1 and CDR2: SGHRS, YFSETQ. The CDR3 sequence: CASSLWQKETQYF. In nucleotides, the CDR3 is TGCGCCAGCAGCTTATGGCAGAAGGAGACCCAGTACTTC.

There are a few counts of this clonotype. J is TRBJ2-5 and V is TRBV7-2; D not certain. V was pared by 5 bases and J by 5 bases, with 6 bases between. This CDR3 spans 11 amino acids. Germline assignment: CDR1 SGHTA and CDR2 FQGNSA. CDR3 nucleotides: TGTGCCAGCAGCGGAATGGAGACCCAGTACTTC. It translates to CASSGMETQYF.